This T cell receptor beta chain was recovered during a study of Ad26.COV2.S vaccination and SARS-CoV-2 variants. Some clones are missing from TCRdb's copy, which holds only in-frame ones; the method was immunoSEQ multiplex PCR. Here the sample spans about 440,000 clones, about 90% being singletons. On this clone: Its specificity is unknown.

General study results and limits: Spike-specific TCR breadth ran higher among vaccine recipients than placebo recipients.

Treatment defined: around 19 received Ad26.COV2.S at low or high dose, single or two shots; 5 received placebo; per-sample allocation not given. The samples date from day 63 after the first vaccine or placebo injection. Material: peripheral blood, obtained in a trial of Ad26.COV2.S vaccine versus placebo. The TCR sequence derives from a person between 18 and 65 years old who received the Ad26.COV2.S COVID-19 vaccine or a placebo.

This CDR3 is CASSSPTGYESEQFF. CDR3 coding DNA: TGTGCCAGCAGTTCGCCGACAGGGTACGAAAGTGAGCAGTTCTTC. The chain carries TRBV6-2 or TRBV6-3 and TRBJ2-1, with 7 bases aligning to TRBD1. V lost 4 bases to trimming and J lost 9 bases; unmatched junction nucleotides: 12. The CDR3 length is 15 residues. Germline CDR1 and CDR2: MNHEY and SVGEGT.